These 18 T cell receptor beta chains were all obtained from the same sample, sequenced in a study of post-analysis software for immune sequencing data. Incorporated into the TCR beta cDNA libraries were unique molecular identifiers, which served to reduce PCR and sequencing biases. TCRdb recomputed calls from the PCR reads with MiXCR, one row per CDR3 protein. The data contain approximately 360,000 distinct CDR3 sequences, approximately 33% of them singletons. No antigen is known for these receptors. Study-level findings and limits: Controls showed lower frequencies than patients for roughly five TRBV segments, and TRBV5-6, TRBV5-1 and TRBV20-1 were among these.

The sample consisted of blood. The receptor set was obtained from a girl aged 10-17 years with multiple sclerosis.

The gene calls are TRBV2 and TRBJ2-3, with 14 bases fitting TRBD2. V was pared by 6 bases and J by 6 bases, with 11 bases of the junction left unmatched. The CDR3 has 17 residues. Per the germline V gene, CDR1 is SNHLY and CDR2 is FYNNEI. In DNA, the CDR3 is TGTGCCAGCAGACGACTAGCGGGGGGGGTAGCCCCGGATACGCAGTATTTT. Translated, it gives CASRRLAGGVAPDTQYF.

This chain connects TRBV11-2 to TRBJ1-4, with D possibly matching TRBD1 (5 bases). Per the germline V gene, CDR1 is SGHAT and CDR2 is FQNNGV. This CDR3 is 15 amino acids long. V lost 0 bases and J lost 7, with 12 bases in between. In DNA form, the CDR3 reads TGTGCCAGCAGCTTAGAGGCAGGGAGGATTGAAAAACTGTTTTTT. It is translated as CASSLEAGRIEKLFF.

This clonotype has more than one count but fewer than ten. This rearrangement joins TRBV10-3 to TRBJ2-6; tentative D call: TRBD1 (5 bases). The CDR3 runs 19 residues. Germline CDR1 ENHRY, CDR2 SYGVKD. V lost 0 bases to trimming and J lost 0 bases, with 15 bases between them. CDR3 sequence (DNA): TGTGCCATCAGTGAGTCGATTTGGAGACAGCTCTCTGGGGCCAACGTCCTGACTTTC. As protein: CAISESIWRQLSGANVLTF.

This chain links TRBV5-1 with TRBJ2-6; no clear D. CDR3 length: 15 amino acids. Germline V lookup: CDR1 SGHRS, CDR2 YFSETQ. Trimming removed 0 bases at V and 4 bases at J, with 8 bases between. Here the CDR3 DNA reads TGCGCCAGCAGCTTGGTGGGGTCCGGGGCCAACGTCCTGACTTTC. Translated, it gives CASSLVGSGANVLTF.

This clonotype was seen more than once but under ten times. The chain is built from TRBV10-3 and TRBJ2-1; TRBD2 agrees at 10 bases. V gave up 6 bases and J gave up 10 bases; unmatched junction bases: 27. This CDR3 spans 20 amino acids. CDR1 and CDR2 from the germline V gene are ENHRY and SYGVKD. CDR3 nucleotide sequence: TGTGCCATCAGCGCAAAGAGCGGGGGGGCCTTTGGCCGTGTGGCAAGGGAGCAGTTCTTC. This encodes CAISAKSGGAFGRVAREQFF.

For this clonotype: One end of the junction does not line up with germline, which may come from a read error. V usage is TRBV7-7 and J usage is TRBJ2-3; 10 nucleotides match TRBD2. CDR3 length equals 15 residues. CDR1 and CDR2 (germline): SSHAT, FNYEAQ (reference sequence). The CDR3 coding sequence is TGTGCTAGCAGCATCGGACTAGCGGGCACAGATACGCAGTATTTT. Its protein is CASSIGLAGTDTQYF.

The CDR3 protein is CASSSIGTHYEQYF. The DNA for the CDR3 is TGTGCCAGCAGTTCCATCGGGACCCACTACGAGCAGTACTTC. The rearrangement links TRBV27 to TRBJ2-7, with D perhaps being TRBD1 or TRBD2 (5 bases each). CDR1 and CDR2 from the germline V gene are MNHEY and SMNVEV (reference sequence). This CDR3 comprises 14 residues. Trimming shortened V by 4 bases and J by 3 bases, and 13 bases separated the two germline ends.

This chain uses TRBV27 with TRBJ2-7, with D perhaps matching TRBD2 (6 bases). Germline V gene lookup returns CDR1 MNHEY and CDR2 SMNVEV (reference sequence). The CDR3 contains 12 residues. V lost 3 bases to trimming and J lost 6 bases, with 9 bases between them. CDR3 sequence: CASSFRGSEQYF. In DNA, the CDR3 is TGTGCCAGCAGTTTCCGGGGGTCCGAGCAGTACTTC.

The chain uses TRBV4-1 and TRBJ1-4, with D maybe TRBD1 (6 bases). In germline, CDR1 is MGHRA, CDR2 YSYEKL. CDR3 size: 20 residues. V was cut by 0 bases and J by 1 base, with 21 bases left in between. The CDR3 loop reads CASSQDPPVTGWGTNEKLFF. Written as DNA, the CDR3 is TGCGCCAGCAGCCAAGACCCGCCCGTGACAGGCTGGGGAACTAATGAAAAACTGTTTTTT.

This clonotype appeared a few times. The chain is built from TRBV15 and TRBJ2-3; possible D gene TRBD1, 6 bases. Germline loops: CDR1 LNHNV, CDR2 YYDKDF (reference sequence). This CDR3 contains 17 residues. Trimming shortened V by 5 bases and J by 6 bases, and 24 bases separated the two germline ends. The CDR3 sequence is CATSRLRGGSDWDTQYF. As DNA, the CDR3 is TGTGCCACCAGCCGACTTCGAGGGGGTTCCGACTGGGATACGCAGTATTTT.

The V gene is TRBV27, the J gene TRBJ1-2; D call uncertain. Germline CDR1 MNHEY, CDR2 SMNVEV (reference sequence). This CDR3 comprises 13 residues. The V gene lost 4 bases and the J gene lost 3 bases, with 9 bases spanning the gap. The DNA of the CDR3 is TGTGCCAGCAGTTCTCAGTTCTACTATGGCTACACCTTC. Its protein product is CASSSQFYYGYTF.

This clonotype occurred a few times. The chain carries TRBV7-8 and TRBJ2-1, with TRBD2 matching 8 bases. CDR1 is SGHVS, CDR2 FQNEAQ, per germline. The CDR3 sequence is 18 residues long. Unmatched junction bases numbered 12, after V lost 2 bases and J lost 3 bases. CDR3 amino acids: CASSLIRLLAGGYNEQFF. For the CDR3, the DNA is TGTGCCAGCAGCTTAATACGTCTGTTGGCGGGGGGCTACAATGAGCAGTTCTTC. Together with reference TRBV7-8 and TRBJ2-1, the CDR3 gives the full variable domain: GAGVSQSPRYKVAKRGQDVALRCDPISGHVSLFWYQQALGQGPEFLTYFQNEAQLDKSGLPSDRFFAERPEGSVSTLKIQRTQQEDSAVYLCASSLIRLLAGGYNEQFFGPGTRLTVL.

This clonotype has more than one count but fewer than ten. This chain links TRBV12-3 or TRBV12-4 with TRBJ1-2; possible D gene TRBD1, 5 bases. Trimming took 6 bases from V and 1 from J, leaving 15 bases between them. The CDR3 runs 15 residues. CDR3 residues: CASSLGAEFNYGYTF. Here the CDR3 DNA reads TGTGCCAGCAGCCTCGGGGCAGAATTTAACTATGGCTACACCTTC.

With regard to this clonotype: A much larger clone is a single base away; this may be a read error. CDR3 residues: CANSLQAGTTDTQYF. CDR3 coding DNA: TGTGCCAACAGTTTACAGGCGGGGACCACAGATACGCAGTATTTT. The chain uses TRBV12-3 or TRBV12-4 and TRBJ2-3; TRBD2 is a possible D gene (6 bases). This CDR3 comprises 15 residues.

This clonotype was observed a handful of times. This sequence joins TRBV18 and TRBJ2-7; 7 nucleotides agree with TRBD1. The CDR3 runs 15 residues. Germline CDR1 KGHSH, CDR2 LQKENI. Germline trimming cut 2 bases from V and 0 bases from J; bases unmatched to any gene: 4. CDR3 loop: CASSPGGQSSYEQYF. The CDR3 nucleotides are TGTGCCAGCTCACCAGGGGGACAGTCCTCCTACGAGCAGTACTTC.

The chain has TRBV7-9 and TRBJ2-1; 11 positions agree with TRBD2. This CDR3 comprises 15 residues. Germline V gene lookup returns CDR1 SEHNR and CDR2 FQNEAQ (reference sequence). Trimming cost V 5 bases and J 7 bases; bases outside gene matches: 7. The CDR3 protein is CASSNLAGGGNEQFF. For the CDR3, the DNA is TGTGCCAGCAGCAATCTAGCGGGGGGAGGAAATGAGCAGTTCTTC. Combining the CDR3 with reference TRBV7-9 and TRBJ2-1 gives the whole variable domain DTGVSQNPRHKITKRGQNVTFRCDPISEHNRLYWYRQTLGQGPEFLTYFQNEAQLEKSRLLSDRFSAERPKGSFSTLEIQRTEQGDSAMYLCASSNLAGGGNEQFFGPGTRLTVL.

V gene TRBV12-3 or TRBV12-4 combines with J gene TRBJ2-5, with unresolved D. The CDR3 extends over 14 amino acids. Trimming removed 7 bases from V and 2 bases from J, with 14 bases in between. The CDR3 loop reads CASTPSLAQETQYF. The CDR3 bases are TGTGCCAGCACCCCGAGCCTGGCGCAAGAGACCCAGTACTTC.

This clonotype was detected only a few times. CDR3 sequence (DNA): TGTGCCAGCAGCTTTATCGGGGGAGGCACTGAAGCTTTCTTT. It specifies CASSFIGGGTEAFF. V is TRBV5-5 and J is TRBJ1-1; a possible D gene is TRBD1 (5 bases). V was pared by 2 bases and J by 4 bases, with 12 bases between. Germline values: CDR1 SGHKS, CDR2 YYEKEE (reference sequence). This CDR3 is built from 14 residues.